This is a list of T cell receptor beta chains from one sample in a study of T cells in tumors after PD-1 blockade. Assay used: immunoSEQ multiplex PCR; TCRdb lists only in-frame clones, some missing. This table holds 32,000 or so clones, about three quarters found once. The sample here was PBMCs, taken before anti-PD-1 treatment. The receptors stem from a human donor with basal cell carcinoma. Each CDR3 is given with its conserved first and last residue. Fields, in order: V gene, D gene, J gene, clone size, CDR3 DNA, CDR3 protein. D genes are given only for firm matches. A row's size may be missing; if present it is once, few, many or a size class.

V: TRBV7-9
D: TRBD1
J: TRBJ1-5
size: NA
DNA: TGTGCCAGCAGTTCCCTTGGGGGGGCAGGGGGTCAGCCCCAGCATTTT
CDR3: CASSSLGGAGGQPQHF

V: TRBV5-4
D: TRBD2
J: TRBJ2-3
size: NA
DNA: TGTGCCAGCAGCCTCCCCGGGGGGGATACGCAGTATTTT
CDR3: CASSLPGGDTQYF

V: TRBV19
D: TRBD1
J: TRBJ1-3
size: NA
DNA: TGTGCCAGTAGTATATCAACAGGGGAACCTGGAAACACCATATATTTT
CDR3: CASSISTGEPGNTIYF

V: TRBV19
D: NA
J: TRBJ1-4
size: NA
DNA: TGTGCCAGTAGTATTCGCAGTTTCGGGCGGAATGAAAAACTGTTTTTT
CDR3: CASSIRSFGRNEKLFF

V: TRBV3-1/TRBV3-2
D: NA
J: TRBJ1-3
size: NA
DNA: TGTGCCAGCAGCCCCCTGGCGCAGATTAGCTCTGGAAACACCATATATTTT
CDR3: CASSPLAQISSGNTIYF

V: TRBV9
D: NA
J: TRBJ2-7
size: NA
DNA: TGTGCCAGCAGCGTAGATGCGAACCCCTATGAGCAGTACTTC
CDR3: CASSVDANPYEQYF

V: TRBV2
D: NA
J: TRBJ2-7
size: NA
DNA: TGTGCCAGCAGGGGTGTTAACTACGAGCAGTACTTC
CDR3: CASRGVNYEQYF

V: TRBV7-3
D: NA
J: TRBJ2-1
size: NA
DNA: TGTGCCAGCAGCGCCAGGGGAACTAGCGCATACAATGAGCAGTTCTTC
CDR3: CASSARGTSAYNEQFF

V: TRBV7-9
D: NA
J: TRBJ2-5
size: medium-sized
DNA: TGTGCCAGCTCTTTACGGGGAGAAGCGGCTGAGGGAGAGACCCAGTACTTC
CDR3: CASSLRGEAAEGETQYF

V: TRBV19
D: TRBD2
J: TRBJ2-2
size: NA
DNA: TGTGCCAGTAGTCCCGACGCCCCGGGACTAGCGGGATCCGGGGAGCTGTTTTTT
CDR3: CASSPDAPGLAGSGELFF

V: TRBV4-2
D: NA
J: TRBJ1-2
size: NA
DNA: TGTGCCAGCAGCCAAGAGGCAGGGTCTGGTGGCTACACCTTC
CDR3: CASSQEAGSGGYTF

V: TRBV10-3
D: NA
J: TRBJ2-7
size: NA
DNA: TGTGCCATCAGTGGGGTTAGCGCTACTTCCTACGAGCAGTACTTC
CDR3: CAISGVSATSYEQYF

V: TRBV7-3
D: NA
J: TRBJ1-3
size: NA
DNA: TGTGCCAGCAGCTCTCCGGACGATAGCTCTGGAAACACCATATATTTT
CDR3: CASSSPDDSSGNTIYF

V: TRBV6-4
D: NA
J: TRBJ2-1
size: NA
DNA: TGTGCCAGCAGTGACGGGGGGCGCAGGACCTACAATGAGCAGTTCTTC
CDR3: CASSDGGRRTYNEQFF

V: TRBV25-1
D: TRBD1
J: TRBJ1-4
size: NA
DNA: TGTGCCAGCAGTGACCACCGGGACAGGGGAGGTGAAAAACTGTTTTTT
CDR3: CASSDHRDRGGEKLFF

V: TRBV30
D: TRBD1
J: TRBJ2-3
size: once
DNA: TGTGCCGTTCAGGGGGCCAGCACAGATACGCAGTATTTT
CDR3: CAVQGASTDTQYF

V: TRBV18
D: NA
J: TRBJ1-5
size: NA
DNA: TGTGCCAGCTCACCAAAGAGGAGCAATCAGCCCCAGCATTTT
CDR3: CASSPKRSNQPQHF

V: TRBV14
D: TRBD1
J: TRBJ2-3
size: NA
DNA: TGTGCCAGCAGCCAGACGGGACAGCTAACAGATACGCAGTATTTT
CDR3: CASSQTGQLTDTQYF

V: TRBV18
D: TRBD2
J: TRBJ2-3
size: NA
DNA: TGTGCCAGCTCACAGACTAGCGGGAGAATAGATACGCAGTATTTT
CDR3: CASSQTSGRIDTQYF

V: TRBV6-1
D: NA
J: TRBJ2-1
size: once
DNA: TGTGCCAGCAGTGAACAGCCGTACAATGAGCAGTTCTTC
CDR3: CASSEQPYNEQFF

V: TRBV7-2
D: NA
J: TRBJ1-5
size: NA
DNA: TGTGCCAGCAGCCCCCTCGTACACGGGGATCAGCCCCAGCATTTT
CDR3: CASSPLVHGDQPQHF

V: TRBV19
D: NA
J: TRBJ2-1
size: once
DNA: TGTGCCAGTAGTATAAGGACCTCCGGGACGATAGCGAATGAGCAGTTCTTC
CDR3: CASSIRTSGTIANEQFF

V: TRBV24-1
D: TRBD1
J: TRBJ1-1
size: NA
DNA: TGTGCCACCAGAGGGCAGGGGGCGGCCACTGAAGCTTTCTTT
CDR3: CATRGQGAATEAFF

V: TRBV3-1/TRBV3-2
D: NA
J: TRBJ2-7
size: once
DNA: TGTGCCAGCAATTCCCCCTGTGCGTCCTCCTCCTACGAGCAGTACTTC
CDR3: CASNSPCASSSYEQYF

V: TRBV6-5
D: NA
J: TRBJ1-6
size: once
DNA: TGTGCCAGCACAGGGCCTAATTCACCCCTCCACTTT
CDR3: CASTGPNSPLHF

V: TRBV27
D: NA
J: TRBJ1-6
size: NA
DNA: TGTGCCAGCAGGCAGTCGGGACGGCAGAATTCACCCCTCCACTTT
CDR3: CASRQSGRQNSPLHF

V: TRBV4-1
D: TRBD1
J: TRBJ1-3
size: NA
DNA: TGCGCCAGCAGCCAGGATTCCCCGGGACAGGTGATTCTCTCTGGAAACACCATATATTTT
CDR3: CASSQDSPGQVILSGNTIYF

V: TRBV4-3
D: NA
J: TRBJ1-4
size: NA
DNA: TGCGCCAGCAGCGCCGGGACCACGAGTGAAAAACTGTTTTTT
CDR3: CASSAGTTSEKLFF

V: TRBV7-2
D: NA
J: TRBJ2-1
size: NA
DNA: TGTGCCAGCAGCTATGGGGGGAGGCCCAATGAGCAGTTCTTC
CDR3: CASSYGGRPNEQFF

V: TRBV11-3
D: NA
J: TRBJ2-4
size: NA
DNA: TGTGCCAGCAGCCCCTATAAAAACATTCAGTACTTC
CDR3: CASSPYKNIQYF

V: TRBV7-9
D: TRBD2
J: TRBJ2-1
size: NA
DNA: TGTGCCAGCGTCAGATGGACTAGCGGGAGGGCCTTTCGGAATGAGCAGTTCTTC
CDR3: CASVRWTSGRAFRNEQFF

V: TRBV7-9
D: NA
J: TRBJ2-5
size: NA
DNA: TGTGCCAGCAGCTCGGGACTGAAGGAGACCCAGTACTTC
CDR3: CASSSGLKETQYF

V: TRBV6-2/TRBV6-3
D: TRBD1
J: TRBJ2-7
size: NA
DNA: TGTGCCAGCAGTGGCCGGACAGGGGGCTTATACGAGCAGTACTTC
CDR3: CASSGRTGGLYEQYF

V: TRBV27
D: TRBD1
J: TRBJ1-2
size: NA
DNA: TGTGCCACCCCCCCTGGGACAGGGGTAATAGGAAACTATGGCTACACCTTC
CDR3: CATPPGTGVIGNYGYTF

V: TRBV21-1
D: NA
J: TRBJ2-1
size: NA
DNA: TGTGCCAGCAGCAAAGCTGGGACTAGCGGGCGCTACAATGAGCAGTTCTTC
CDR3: CASSKAGTSGRYNEQFF

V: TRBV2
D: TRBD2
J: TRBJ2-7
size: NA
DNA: TGTGCCAGCACATGGGAGGGAGCGCTCTACGAGCAGTACTTC
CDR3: CASTWEGALYEQYF

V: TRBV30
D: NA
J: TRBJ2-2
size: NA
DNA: TGTGCCTGGGAGGGCTTCTGGAACACCGGGGAGCTGTTTTTT
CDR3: CAWEGFWNTGELFF

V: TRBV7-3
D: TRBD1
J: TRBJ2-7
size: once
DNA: TGTGCCAGCAGCGAAGGCGGACAGGGAGTCTACGAGCAGTACTTC
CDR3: CASSEGGQGVYEQYF

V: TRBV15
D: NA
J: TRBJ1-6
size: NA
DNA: TGTGCCACCAGTCCTGGGAGGGTTTACTCACCCCTCCACTTT
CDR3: CATSPGRVYSPLHF

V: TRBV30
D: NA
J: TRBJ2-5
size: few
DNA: TGTGCCTGGAGTGGGGGGCACGAGACCCAGTACTTC
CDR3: CAWSGGHETQYF

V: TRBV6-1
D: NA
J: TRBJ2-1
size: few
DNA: TGTGCCAGCAGTGAAGTAGACTTCTTGAGCTCCTACAATGAGCAGTTCTTC
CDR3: CASSEVDFLSSYNEQFF

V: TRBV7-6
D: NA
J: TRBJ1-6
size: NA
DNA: TGTGCCAGCAGCTCCTCCGCCCGAGCTAATTCACCCCTCCACTTT
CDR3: CASSSSARANSPLHF

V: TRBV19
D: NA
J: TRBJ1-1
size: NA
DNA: TGTGCCAGTAGTGATCAAAAGGGCCGGAACACTGAAGCTTTCTTT
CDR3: CASSDQKGRNTEAFF

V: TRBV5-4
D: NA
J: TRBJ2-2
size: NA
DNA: TGTGCCAGCAGCTTGGGAGCCGGGGAGCTGTTTTTT
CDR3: CASSLGAGELFF

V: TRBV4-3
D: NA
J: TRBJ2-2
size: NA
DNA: TGCGCCAGCAGCCAGGACTACACCGGGGAGCTGTTTTTT
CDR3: CASSQDYTGELFF

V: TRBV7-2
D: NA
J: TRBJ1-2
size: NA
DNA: TGTGCCAGCAGCTCCGGAATCCCCGGGGGCTATGGCTACACCTTC
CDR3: CASSSGIPGGYGYTF

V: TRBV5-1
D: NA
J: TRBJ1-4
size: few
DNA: TGCGCCAGCAGCTCGTCAGACGGGGCCGGGGAAAAACTGTTTTTT
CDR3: CASSSSDGAGEKLFF

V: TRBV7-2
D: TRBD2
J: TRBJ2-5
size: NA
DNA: TGTGCCAGCAGCGTGGGGACTAGTGTGGAGACCCAGTACTTC
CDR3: CASSVGTSVETQYF

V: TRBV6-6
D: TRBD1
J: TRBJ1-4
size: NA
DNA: TGTGCCAGCAGTCGACCCGTCGGGACAGGGGTGGTTGAAAAACTGTTTTTT
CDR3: CASSRPVGTGVVEKLFF

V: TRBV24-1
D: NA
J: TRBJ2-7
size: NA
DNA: TGTGCCACCGCAGCCAGACAGTTAAGAGAAAGGGAGCAGTACTTC
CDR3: CATAARQLREREQYF

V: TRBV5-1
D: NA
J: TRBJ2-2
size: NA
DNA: TGCGCCAGCAGAATGGGGACAACCACGAACACCGGGGAGCTGTTTTTT
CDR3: CASRMGTTTNTGELFF

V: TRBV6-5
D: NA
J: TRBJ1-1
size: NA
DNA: TGTGCCAACACCCCAGGGGCTGGGGGTGAAGCTTTCTTT
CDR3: CANTPGAGGEAFF